These 6 T cell receptor beta chains originate from one sample sequenced in a study of Graves' ophthalmopathy and Graves' hyperthyroidism (dated by TCRdb to the late 2010s). Reads for this sample came from an Illumina HiSeq 2000. For repertoire sequencing, TCR beta CDR3 regions were amplified from RNA transcripts. The first round of RT-PCR was done with HTBI primers and the Qiagen OneStep RT-PCR kit, and was followed by a second round of multiplex PCR, then size selection and purification. TCRdb applied fastp at Q25 and MiXCR to the public reads, then kept only in-frame beta chains. Each CDR3 protein gets just one entry, which takes the most common genes and DNA from the rows behind it. Within this sample are approximately 210,000 distinct CDR3 sequences, with less than 30% of them counted one time only. Together, the top ten hold over 7.5% of the sample. Sample: peripheral blood. These receptors came from a man in his fifties or sixties with Graves' ophthalmopathy. Donor details come from another sample of the same person, matched by shared clones.

The V and J genes are TRBV27 and TRBJ1-2; tentatively, D is TRBD1 (5 bases). V lost 9 bases and J lost 0, with 11 bases in between. The V gene's germline CDR1 is MNHEY and CDR2 SMNVEV (reference sequence). The CDR3 is made up of 13 amino acids. The CDR3 DNA reads as TGTGCCAGAGCGGGGCGTTCTAACTATGGCTACACCTTC. This gives the protein CARAGRSNYGYTF.

The rearrangement links TRBV10-3 to TRBJ1-1; the match to TRBD1 covers 9 bases. CDR1 ENHRY and CDR2 SYGVKD come from the germline V gene. The ends lost 6 bases at V and 1 base at J; junction bases unmatched: 3. The CDR3 extends over 14 amino acids. As DNA, the CDR3 is TGTGCCATCAGGCGACAGGGGGGGAACACTGAAGCTTTCTTT. Residues: CAIRRQGGNTEAFF.

This clonotype was counted ten times or more. V is TRBV29-1 and J is TRBJ2-7; possible D gene TRBD1, 6 bases. The V end was cut by 0 bases, the J end by 3 bases, with 15 bases between. CDR1 and CDR2 (germline): SQVTM, ANQGSEA. The CDR3 sequence is 15 residues long. The chain's CDR3 is CSVEDQALTGYEQYF. The DNA of the CDR3 is TGCAGCGTTGAAGACCAAGCCCTGACAGGCTACGAGCAGTACTTC.

In this sample, this clonotype turned up many times. This rearrangement joins TRBV5-6 to TRBJ1-3; 7 bases map to TRBD1. This CDR3 contains 13 residues. Germline loops: CDR1 SGHDT, CDR2 YYEEEE. The trim removed 5 bases at V and 2 bases at J, leaving 1 base unmatched. The CDR3 here is CASRTGPGNTIYF. Here the CDR3 DNA reads TGTGCCAGCAGGACAGGGCCTGGAAACACCATATATTTT.

This clonotype was recorded at least ten times. V gene TRBV29-1 combines with J gene TRBJ1-2; no reliable D call. This CDR3 contains 14 residues. Germline V gene sequence: CDR1 SQVTM, CDR2 ANQGSEA. Trimming pared 6 bases from V and 5 bases from J, leaving 19 bases between. The CDR3 loop reads CSVRPHGASYGYTF. The CDR3 DNA sequence: TGCAGCGTCCGCCCTCATGGAGCATCTTATGGCTACACCTTC.

This clonotype has a count of ten or more. V is TRBV7-2 and J is TRBJ2-5; D unresolved. Germline V gives CDR1 SGHTA, CDR2 FQGNSA. Trimming removed 5 bases from V and 1 base from J, with 14 bases in between. The CDR3 extends over 15 amino acids. CDR3 loop: CASSPSFRTQETQYF. As DNA, the CDR3 is TGTGCCAGCAGCCCTAGTTTCAGGACCCAAGAGACCCAGTACTTC.